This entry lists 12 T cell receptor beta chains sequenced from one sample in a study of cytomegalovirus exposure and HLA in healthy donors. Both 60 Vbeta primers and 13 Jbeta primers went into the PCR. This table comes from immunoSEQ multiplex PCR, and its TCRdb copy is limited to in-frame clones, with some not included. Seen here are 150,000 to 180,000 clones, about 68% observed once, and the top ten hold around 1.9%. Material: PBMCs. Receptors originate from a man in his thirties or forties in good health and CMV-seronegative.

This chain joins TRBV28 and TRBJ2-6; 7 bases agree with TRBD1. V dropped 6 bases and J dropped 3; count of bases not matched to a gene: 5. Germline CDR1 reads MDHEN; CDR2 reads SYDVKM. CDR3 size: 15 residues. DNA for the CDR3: TGTGCCAGCAGACGCGACAGGGTTGGGGCCAACGTCCTGACTTTC. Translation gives CASRRDRVGANVLTF.

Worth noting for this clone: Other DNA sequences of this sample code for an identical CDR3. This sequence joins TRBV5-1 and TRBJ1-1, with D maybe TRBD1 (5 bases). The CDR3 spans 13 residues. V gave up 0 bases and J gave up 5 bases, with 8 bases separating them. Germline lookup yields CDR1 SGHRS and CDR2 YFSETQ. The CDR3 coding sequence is TGCGCCAGCAGCTTGGGCGGGGGGACTGAAGCTTTCTTT. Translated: CASSLGGGTEAFF. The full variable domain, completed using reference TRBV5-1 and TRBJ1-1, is KAGVTQTPRYLIKTRGQQVTLSCSPISGHRSVSWYQQTPGQGLQFLFEYFSETQRNKGNFPGRFSGRQFSNSRSEMNVSTLELGDSALYLCASSLGGGTEAFFGQGTRLTVV.

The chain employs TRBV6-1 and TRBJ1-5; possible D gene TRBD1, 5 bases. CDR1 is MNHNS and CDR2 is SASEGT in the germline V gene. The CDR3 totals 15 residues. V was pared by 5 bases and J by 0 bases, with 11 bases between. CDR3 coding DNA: TGTGCCAGCAGTCCCGACAGATATAGCAATCAGCCCCAGCATTTT. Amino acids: CASSPDRYSNQPQHF.

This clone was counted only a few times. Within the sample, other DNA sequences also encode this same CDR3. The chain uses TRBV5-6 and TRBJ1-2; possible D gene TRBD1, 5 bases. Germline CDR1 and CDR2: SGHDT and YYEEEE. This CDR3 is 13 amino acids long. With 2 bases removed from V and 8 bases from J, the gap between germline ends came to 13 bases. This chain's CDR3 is CASSLGPGIGYTF. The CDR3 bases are TGTGCCAGCAGCTTAGGGCCAGGGATCGGCTACACCTTC.

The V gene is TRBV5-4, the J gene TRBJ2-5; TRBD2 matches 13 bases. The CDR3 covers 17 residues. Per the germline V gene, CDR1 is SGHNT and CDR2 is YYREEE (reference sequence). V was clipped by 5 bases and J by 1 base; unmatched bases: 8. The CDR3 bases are TGTGCCAGCAGTTCGCCGGGACTAGCGGGGCCCCAAGAGACCCAGTACTTC. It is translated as CASSSPGLAGPQETQYF.

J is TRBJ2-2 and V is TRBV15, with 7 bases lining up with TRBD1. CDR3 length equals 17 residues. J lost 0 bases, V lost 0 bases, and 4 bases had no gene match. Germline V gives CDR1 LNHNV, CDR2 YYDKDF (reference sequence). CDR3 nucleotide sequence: TGTGCCACCAGCAGAGATAGGGACAGCACGAACACCGGGGAGCTGTTTTTT. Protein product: CATSRDRDSTNTGELFF.

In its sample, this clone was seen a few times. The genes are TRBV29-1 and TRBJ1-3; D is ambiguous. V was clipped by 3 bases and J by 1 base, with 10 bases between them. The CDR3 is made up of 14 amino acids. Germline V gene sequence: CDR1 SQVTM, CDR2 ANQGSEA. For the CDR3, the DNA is TGCAGCGTTGATCATGCCAGATCTGGAAACACCATATATTTT. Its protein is CSVDHARSGNTIYF.

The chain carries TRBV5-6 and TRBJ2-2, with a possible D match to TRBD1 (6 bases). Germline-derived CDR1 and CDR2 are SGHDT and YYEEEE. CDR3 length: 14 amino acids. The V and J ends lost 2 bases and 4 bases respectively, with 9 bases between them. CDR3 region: CASSLGQITGELFF. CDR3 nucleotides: TGTGCCAGCAGCTTAGGACAGATCACCGGGGAGCTGTTTTTT. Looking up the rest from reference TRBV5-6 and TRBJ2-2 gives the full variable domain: DAGVTQSPTHLIKTRGQQVTLRCSPKSGHDTVSWYQQALGQGPQFIFQYYEEEERQRGNFPDRFSGHQFPNYSSELNVNALLLGDSALYLCASSLGQITGELFFGEGSRLTVL.

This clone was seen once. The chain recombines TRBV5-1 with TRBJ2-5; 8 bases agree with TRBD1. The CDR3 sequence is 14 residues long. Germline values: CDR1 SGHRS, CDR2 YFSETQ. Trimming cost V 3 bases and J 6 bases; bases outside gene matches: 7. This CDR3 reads CASSSGGAEQTQYF. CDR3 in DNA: TGCGCCAGCAGCTCAGGGGGCGCTGAACAGACCCAGTACTTC.

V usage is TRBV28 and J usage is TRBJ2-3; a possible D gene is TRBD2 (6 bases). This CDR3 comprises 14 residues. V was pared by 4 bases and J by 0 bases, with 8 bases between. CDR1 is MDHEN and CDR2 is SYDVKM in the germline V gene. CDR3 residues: CASSSGGSTDTQYF. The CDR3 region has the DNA TGTGCCAGCAGTTCCGGGGGTAGCACAGATACGCAGTATTTT. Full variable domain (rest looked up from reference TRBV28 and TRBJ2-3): DVKVTQSSRYLVKRTGEKVFLECVQDMDHENMFWYRQDPGLGLRLIYFSYDVKMKEKGDIPEGYSVSREKKERFSLILESASTNQTSMYLCASSSGGSTDTQYFGPGTRLTVL.

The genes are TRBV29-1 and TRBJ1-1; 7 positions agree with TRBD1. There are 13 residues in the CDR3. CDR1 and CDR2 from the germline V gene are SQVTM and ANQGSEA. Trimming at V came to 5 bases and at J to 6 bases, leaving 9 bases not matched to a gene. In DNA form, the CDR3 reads TGCAGCGTTCCCCGGCCAGGGGGAGCTGAAGCTTTCTTT. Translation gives CSVPRPGGAEAFF.

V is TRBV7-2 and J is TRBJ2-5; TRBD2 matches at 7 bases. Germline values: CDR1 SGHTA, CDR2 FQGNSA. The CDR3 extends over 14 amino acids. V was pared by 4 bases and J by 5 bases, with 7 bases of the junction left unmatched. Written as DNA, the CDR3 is TGTGCCAGCAGCTCTAGCGGCGGGGTGGAGACCCAGTACTTC. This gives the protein CASSSSGGVETQYF. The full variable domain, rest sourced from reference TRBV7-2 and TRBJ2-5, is GAGVSQSPSNKVTEKGKDVELRCDPISGHTALYWYRQSLGQGLEFLIYFQGNSAPDKSGLPSDRFSAERTGGSVSTLTIQRTQQEDSAVYLCASSSSGGVETQYFGPGTRLLVL.